One and the same sample provided the 7 T cell receptor beta chains below, sequenced in a study of T cell clonotyping in hematopoietic cell transplantation. Sequenced by immunoSEQ multiplex PCR; TCRdb stores in-frame clones only, minus some. The sample consists of tens of thousands of clones, around 84% of them appearing once. Time point specified: recipient sample about 28 days before transplant, after cytoreduction. Material: peripheral blood mononuclear cells, obtained before stem cell transplant. Source of these receptors: a man in his sixties with biphenotypic leukemia. Some clones in this sample may be carry-over from other donors' samples.

The V and J genes are TRBV27 and TRBJ2-3; D is possibly TRBD1 (5 bases). CDR1 and CDR2 from the germline V gene are MNHEY and SMNVEV (reference sequence). The CDR3 is 14 amino acids. V was cut by 2 bases and J by 6 bases, with 12 bases left in between. CDR3 DNA: TGTGCCAGCAGTTTAAGCAGGGAAGGGGATACGCAGTATTTT. Translated, it gives CASSLSREGDTQYF.

V is TRBV5-1 and J is TRBJ1-2, with a tentative D call TRBD1 (5 bases). The CDR3 consists of 14 residues. The germline V gene encodes CDR1 SGHRS and CDR2 YFSETQ. Deletions cut 4 bases from V and 5 bases from J, with 15 bases between. The CDR3 loop is CASSPEGEGYGYTF. For the CDR3, the DNA is TGCGCCAGCAGCCCCGAAGGGGAGGGGTATGGCTACACCTTC.

CDR3 protein: CASSPWGGLGELFF. CDR3 sequence (DNA): TGTGCCAGCAGCCCCTGGGGGGGGCTCGGGGAGCTGTTTTTT. The V call is TRBV2, the J call TRBJ2-2, with D maybe TRBD2 (7 bases). V lost 6 bases and J 7 bases, leaving 15 bases between the germline ends. The V gene's germline CDR1 is SNHLY and CDR2 FYNNEI. CDR3 size: 14 residues.

In this sample, this clone turned up once. The chain has TRBV19 and TRBJ2-2; 9 bases are shared with TRBD2. The J segment lost 1 base and the V segment lost 6 bases, leaving 6 bases of the junction unmatched. Per germline, CDR1 LNHDA and CDR2 SQIVND (reference sequence). This CDR3 region has 16 residues. DNA of the CDR3: TGTGCCAGTAGCCTCATAGCGGGAGTGAACACCGGGGAGCTGTTTTTT. Residues: CASSLIAGVNTGELFF.

J is TRBJ2-7 and V is TRBV4-2, with D perhaps being TRBD1 or TRBD2 (5 bases each). This CDR3 has 14 residues. CDR1 and CDR2 (germline): LGHNA, YNFKEQ. V lost 0 bases to trimming and J lost 2 bases, with 8 bases between them. CDR3: CASSQDLGAYEQYF. CDR3 DNA: TGTGCCAGCAGCCAAGATTTGGGGGCCTACGAGCAGTACTTC.

This chain uses TRBV28 with TRBJ1-2; no clear D gene. CDR3 length: 14 amino acids. V was clipped by 1 base and J by 3 bases, with 9 bases between them. Germline V gene sequence: CDR1 MDHEN, CDR2 SYDVKM. Here the CDR3 reads CASSLSSSYYGYTF. The DNA for the CDR3 is TGTGCCAGCAGTTTATCCAGCTCTTACTATGGCTACACCTTC.

This chain uses TRBV6-5 with TRBJ1-1; D perhaps matches TRBD1 (6 bases). The CDR3 totals 13 residues. Germline V lookup: CDR1 MNHEY, CDR2 SVGAGI. V lost 7 bases and J lost 1, with 10 bases in between. The DNA for the CDR3 is TGTGCCAGCAAAACAGGGAGGAACACTGAAGCTTTCTTT. Amino acid sequence: CASKTGRNTEAFF.